This TCR beta chain was observed in a study of OX40 agonist ivuxolimab in advanced cancers. Germline CDR1 reads SGHRS; CDR2 reads YFSETQ. J was trimmed by 7 bases and V by 4 bases; bases with no gene match: 4. The CDR3 runs to 15 residues. The method was immunoSEQ multiplex PCR; TCRdb's version includes in-frame clones alone and lacks a portion of them. The sample holds some 70,000 clones, more than 75% seen once. This specimen was CD4+ or CD8+ T cells sorted from blood, taken in a trial of the OX40 agonist ivuxolimab. The rearrangement joins TRBV5-1 to TRBJ2-2; TRBD2 aligns across 13 bases. This receptor was obtained from an adult with an advanced solid tumor such as melanoma, head and neck, liver or kidney cancer. As DNA, the CDR3 is TGCGCCAGCAGCCCGGGACTAGCGGGGCTCGGGGAGCTGTTTTTT. This sequence encodes CASSPGLAGLGELFF.